This T cell receptor (beta chain) was captured by sequencing in a study of technical replicates of blood from a few donors. CDR1 MDHEN and CDR2 SYDVKM come from the germline V gene. The J segment lost 1 base and the V segment lost 8 bases, leaving 4 bases of the junction unmatched. This CDR3 is 13 amino acids long. Produced via immunoSEQ multiplex PCR; TCRdb's table is partial and in-frame only. The data contain fewer than 85,000 clones, more than 90% of them singletons. The origin of this receptor is a human donor in good health. Sequenced input: T cells isolated from PBMCs. The chain combines TRBV28 with TRBJ2-7; TRBD2 aligns across 8 bases. The CDR3 DNA reads TGTGCCAGCTACCGGGGGGGGTCCTACGAGCAGTACTTC. Protein sequence: CASYRGGSYEQYF. Drawing the rest from reference TRBV28 and TRBJ2-7, the complete variable domain is DVKVTQSSRYLVKRTGEKVFLECVQDMDHENMFWYRQDPGLGLRLIYFSYDVKMKEKGDIPEGYSVSREKKERFSLILESASTNQTSMYLCASYRGGSYEQYFGPGTRLTVT.